This T cell receptor (beta chain) is from a study of blood T cell repertoires in COVID-19. Study summary: Sites in the United States, Italy and Spain provided acute and convalescent COVID-19 samples.

As originally analysed: Reference gene primer amplification in the assay estimated nucleated cell counts. TCRdb's copy holds only in-frame clones and misses some; the assay was immunoSEQ multiplex PCR. V and J calls and clone size are copied from that table; D and trimming were computed from the DNA. The repertoire holds 330,000 or so clones, with approximately 90% as singletons. The Seattle patients joined while their infection was active and were tracked longitudinally afterward. V was pared by 4 bases and J by 5 bases, with 11 bases of the junction left unmatched. The CDR3 contains 16 residues. Germline V gene data show CDR1 as MGHRA and CDR2 as YSYEKL.

The receptor comes from a woman aged 60-75 years with COVID-19, enrolled during active disease. Source material: peripheral blood. The chain couples TRBV4-1 to TRBJ2-5; 9 bases are a match to TRBD1. The DNA of the CDR3 is TGCGCCAGCAGCCTTGCGGGACAGGGAGAGCAGGAGACCCAGTACTTC. This encodes CASSLAGQGEQETQYF.